One and the same sample provided the 30 T cell receptor beta chains below, sequenced in a study of cytomegalovirus exposure and HLA in healthy donors. It was with 60 Vbeta and 13 Jbeta primers that the PCR ran. Measured with immunoSEQ multiplex PCR; TCRdb has only the in-frame clones, and not every one. The table shows 100,000 or so clones, with roughly 70% occurring only once. Sequencing was done on a sample of PBMCs. All receptors derive from a man aged 45-60 years in good health and CMV-seronegative.

This clone was seen a few times. This sequence joins TRBV27 and TRBJ2-5; TRBD1 agrees at 10 bases. The CDR3 is made up of 16 amino acids. After removal of 5 bases from V and 0 bases from J, the junction contained 6 bases not matched to a gene. The germline V gene encodes CDR1 MNHEY and CDR2 SMNVEV (reference sequence). CDR3 nucleotide sequence: TGTGCCAGCAGTATGGGACAGGGGACAGACCAAGAGACCCAGTACTTC. Encoded protein: CASSMGQGTDQETQYF.

This clone has only a few counts. The J gene is TRBJ1-1, the V gene TRBV6-1; possible D gene TRBD1, 6 bases. The CDR3 has 13 amino acids. The germline V gene has CDR1 MNHNS and CDR2 SASEGT. V shed 5 bases and J shed 5 bases, with 12 bases lying between them. The CDR3 sequence is CASSPQGGTEAFF. DNA of the CDR3: TGTGCCAGCAGTCCACAGGGAGGGACTGAAGCTTTCTTT.

There are a few counts of this clone. The rearrangement joins TRBV30 to TRBJ1-3; D is ambiguous. With 0 bases removed from V and 0 bases from J, the gap between germline ends came to 9 bases. Per the germline V gene, CDR1 is GTSNPN and CDR2 is SVGIG (reference sequence). The CDR3 is 15 residues long. CDR3 sequence: CAWSVGGSSGNTIYF. The CDR3 region has the DNA TGTGCCTGGAGTGTGGGAGGGAGCTCTGGAAACACCATATATTTT.

This rearrangement joins TRBV6-5 to TRBJ1-2; D is unclear. V was shortened by 4 bases and J by 0 bases, with 9 bases between the two germline ends. CDR3 length: 14 residues. CDR1 and CDR2 (germline): MNHEY, SVGAGI. CDR3 amino acids: CASSSFRANYGYTF. The CDR3 DNA sequence: TGTGCCAGCAGTTCCTTCCGGGCTAACTATGGCTACACCTTC.

The CDR3 spells CASSADSLNTEAFF. The CDR3 coding sequence is TGTGCCAGCAGCGCGGACAGTTTGAACACTGAAGCTTTCTTT. This chain links TRBV7-9 with TRBJ1-1, with D tentatively TRBD1 (6 bases). Deletions cut 5 bases from V and 0 bases from J, with 10 bases between. This CDR3 comprises 14 residues. Germline CDR1 and CDR2: SEHNR and FQNEAQ (reference sequence). The full variable domain, in which reference TRBV7-9 and TRBJ1-1 provide the parts outside the CDR3, is DTGVSQNPRHKITKRGQNVTFRCDPISEHNRLYWYRQTLGQGPEFLTYFQNEAQLEKSRLLSDRFSAERPKGSFSTLEIQRTEQGDSAMYLCASSADSLNTEAFFGQGTRLTVV.

This clone was seen more than once but under ten times. The V call is TRBV5-1, the J call TRBJ2-6; D not resolved. V dropped 4 bases and J dropped 0 bases, with 14 bases sitting between them. Germline lookup yields CDR1 SGHRS and CDR2 YFSETQ. The CDR3 covers 17 residues. CDR3 residues: CASSPISTRSGANVLTF. The CDR3 bases are TGCGCCAGCAGCCCCATTAGTACCCGCTCTGGGGCCAACGTCCTGACTTTC.

The chain couples TRBV15 to TRBJ1-1; 8 positions match TRBD1. This CDR3 has 14 amino acids. The V gene's germline CDR1 is LNHNV and CDR2 YYDKDF (reference sequence). J was trimmed by 0 bases and V by 8 bases; bases with no gene match: 5. The CDR3 bases are TGTGCCACCTGCCGGGACAGGTTGAACACTGAAGCTTTCTTT. It translates to CATCRDRLNTEAFF.

The chain recombines TRBV28 with TRBJ2-2, with a possible D match to TRBD1 (5 bases). CDR1 and CDR2 from the germline V gene are MDHEN and SYDVKM. The CDR3 covers 15 residues. V shed 4 bases and J shed 5 bases, with 14 bases lying between them. CDR3 DNA: TGTGCCAGCAGTTCCCTCCCAGGGATGACCGGGGAGCTGTTTTTT. Residues: CASSSLPGMTGELFF.

This rearrangement joins TRBV11-2 to TRBJ2-7, with 10 bases lining up with TRBD2. Per germline, CDR1 SGHAT and CDR2 FQNNGV. V was clipped by 5 bases and J by 2 bases; unmatched bases: 15. The CDR3 is 18 amino acids. The CDR3 DNA is TGTGCCAGCAGCCAACACAGCAGCACTAGCGGGATCCCCTACGAGCAGTACTTC. Amino acids: CASSQHSSTSGIPYEQYF. Full variable domain (remainder filled in from reference TRBV11-2 and TRBJ2-7): EAGVAQSPRYKIIEKRQSVAFWCNPISGHATLYWYQQILGQGPKLLIQFQNNGVVDDSQLPKDRFSAERLKGVDSTLKIQPAKLEDSAVYLCASSQHSSTSGIPYEQYFGPGTRLTVT.

In its sample, this clone was seen once. The chain joins TRBV6-5 to TRBJ1-4; TRBD1 matches at 9 bases. Germline CDR1 is MNHEY and CDR2 is SVGAGI. The CDR3 spans 13 residues. With V trimmed by 6 bases and J by 8 bases, 4 bases remained unmatched. CDR3 in amino acids: CASRTGGGEKLFF. The CDR3 DNA sequence: TGTGCCAGCAGGACAGGGGGAGGAGAAAAACTGTTTTTT.

The chain couples TRBV29-1 to TRBJ1-1, with D possibly TRBD1 on 6 matching bases. V shed 3 bases and J shed 1 base, with 18 bases lying between them. The CDR3 sequence is 16 residues long. Germline lookup yields CDR1 SQVTM and CDR2 ANQGSEA. The CDR3: CSVDTGLHISNTEAFF. The CDR3 DNA reads TGCAGCGTTGATACAGGGCTACACATATCGAACACTGAAGCTTTCTTT. Combining the CDR3 with reference TRBV29-1 and TRBJ1-1 gives the whole variable domain SAVISQKPSRDICQRGTSLTIQCQVDSQVTMMFWYRQQPGQSLTLIATANQGSEATYESGFVIDKFPISRPNLTFSTLTVSNMSPEDSSIYLCSVDTGLHISNTEAFFGQGTRLTVV.

This sequence joins TRBV2 and TRBJ2-1, with TRBD1 matching 7 bases. The germline V gene encodes CDR1 SNHLY and CDR2 FYNNEI. V shed 2 bases, J shed 6 bases, and the junction held 10 bases outside the gene matches. This CDR3 has 16 residues. For the CDR3, the DNA is TGTGCCAGCAGTGAATATTGGCCAGGGGGTAGCAATGAGCAGTTCTTC. Its protein product is CASSEYWPGGSNEQFF.

This clone was seen once. The gene calls are TRBV27 and TRBJ2-5, with TRBD1 matching 10 bases. Matching the DNA end better, TRBJ2-7 makes the J call doubtful. The CDR3 loop spans 14 amino acids. CDR1 MNHEY and CDR2 SMNVEV come from the germline V gene (reference sequence). Here the CDR3 reads CASRRQGATYEQYF. CDR3 in DNA: TGTGCCAGCAGAAGACAGGGGGCAACCTACGAGCAGTACTTC.

The chain uses TRBV7-2 and TRBJ2-1; 9 nucleotides align to TRBD1. The trim removed 5 bases at V and 4 bases at J, leaving 12 bases unmatched. Germline CDR1 and CDR2: SGHTA and FQGNSA. The CDR3 consists of 17 residues. CDR3 nucleotide sequence: TGTGCCAGCAGCGTGTTGTCCGGGACAGGGCTGTACAATGAGCAGTTCTTC. The encoded protein is CASSVLSGTGLYNEQFF.

V usage is TRBV19 and J usage is TRBJ2-7, with 14 nucleotides matching TRBD2. The CDR3 covers 14 residues. Trimming at V came to 8 bases and at J to 4 bases, leaving 4 bases not matched to a gene. Germline V gene data show CDR1 as LNHDA and CDR2 as SQIVND (reference sequence). DNA of the CDR3: TGTGCCAGTGGGACTAGCGGGGGAGATTACGAGCAGTACTTC. It codes for CASGTSGGDYEQYF. Looking up the rest from reference TRBV19 and TRBJ2-7 gives the full variable domain: DGGITQSPKYLFRKEGQNVTLSCEQNLNHDAMYWYRQDPGQGLRLIYYSQIVNDFQKGDIAEGYSVSREKKESFPLTVTSAQKNPTAFYLCASGTSGGDYEQYFGPGTRLTVT.

The chain uses TRBV7-2 and TRBJ1-6; 10 nucleotides line up with TRBD1. Germline trimming cut 4 bases from V and 9 bases from J; bases unmatched to any gene: 3. The CDR3 has 14 amino acids. Germline CDR1 and CDR2: SGHTA and FQGNSA. The CDR3 loop is CASSWGDRGSPLHF. The CDR3 DNA follows: TGTGCCAGCAGCTGGGGGGACAGGGGTTCACCCCTCCACTTT.

The chain links TRBV6-6 to TRBJ2-6; 9 nucleotides match TRBD1. The trim removed 6 bases at V and 2 bases at J, leaving 2 bases unmatched. The CDR3 is 15 residues long. CDR1 and CDR2 from the germline V gene are MNHNY and SVGAGI (reference sequence). Here the CDR3 reads CASRGDRAGANVLTF. The CDR3 nucleotides are TGTGCCAGCAGGGGGGACAGGGCTGGGGCCAACGTCCTGACTTTC.

This chain links TRBV2 with TRBJ1-4, with TRBD1 matching 9 bases. Looked up from germline, CDR1 is SNHLY and CDR2 is FYNNEI. Trimming cost V 5 bases and J 6 bases; bases outside gene matches: 7. The CDR3 is 15 amino acids. This chain's CDR3 is CASSPIDRGDEKLFF. CDR3 DNA sequence: TGTGCCAGCAGTCCTATTGACAGGGGGGATGAAAAACTGTTTTTT.

The V gene is TRBV28, the J gene TRBJ1-3; D unclear. The ends were cut back, 2 bases at V and 7 bases at J, with 18 bases in the middle. Germline V gives CDR1 MDHEN, CDR2 SYDVKM. The CDR3 length is 16 residues. CDR3 coding DNA: TGTGCCAGCAGTTTAGCCCAGGCCGCCCTGGGTAACACCATATATTTT. This encodes CASSLAQAALGNTIYF.

This clone has more than one count but fewer than ten. The chain uses TRBV12-2 and TRBJ1-1; TRBD1 is the table's D call, not checked against the DNA. TRBV12-2 is marked as a pseudogene. The CDR3 extends over 16 amino acids. The CDR3: CASRFRGRQPMAEAFF. The CDR3 region has the DNA TGTGCAAGTCGTTTCAGGGGGCGGCAGCCCATGGCTGAAGCTTTCTTT.

This clone was observed a few times. V gene TRBV2 combines with J gene TRBJ1-6; a weak D match, TRBD1 (6 bases). Trimming removed 3 bases at V and 8 bases at J, with 11 bases between. The CDR3 totals 14 residues. CDR1 and CDR2 (germline): SNHLY, FYNNEI. This CDR3 is CASSERGSDSPLHF. The CDR3 DNA is TGTGCCAGCAGTGAGAGGGGGAGTGATTCACCCCTCCACTTT.

This sequence joins TRBV5-5 and TRBJ1-2, with D perhaps TRBD1 (5 bases). This CDR3 has 15 amino acids. Germline V gives CDR1 SGHKS, CDR2 YYEKEE (reference sequence). V dropped 0 bases and J dropped 6 bases, with 15 bases sitting between them. CDR3: CASSLAQGRTNGYTF. The CDR3 nucleotides read TGTGCCAGCAGCTTGGCGCAGGGAAGGACAAATGGCTACACCTTC.

The chain combines TRBV5-4 with TRBJ2-3; D call uncertain. The V and J ends lost 0 bases and 3 bases respectively, with 2 bases between them. CDR3 length: 12 amino acids. Germline V gene data show CDR1 as SGHNT and CDR2 as YYREEE (reference sequence). The CDR3 is CASSLATDTQYF. For the CDR3, the DNA is TGTGCCAGCAGCTTGGCTACAGATACGCAGTATTTT.

This clone came up once. The gene calls are TRBV7-2 and TRBJ1-4; 11 bases map to TRBD1. The V gene end was trimmed by 5 bases and the J gene end by 8 bases; junction bases not matched to a gene: 7. This CDR3 region has 15 residues. Germline V CDR1 and CDR2: SGHTA, FQGNSA. DNA for the CDR3: TGTGCCAGCAGCCGTGGGGGACAGGGGGGGGAAAAACTGTTTTTT. It specifies CASSRGGQGGEKLFF.

The V and J genes are TRBV25-1 and TRBJ1-2, with D perhaps TRBD1 (5 bases). The CDR3 is made up of 13 amino acids. The germline gives CDR1 MGHDK, CDR2 SYGVNS. Trimming removed 3 bases at V and 5 bases at J, with 10 bases between. CDR3 DNA: TGTGCCAGCAGTGATACAGGAGTATATGGCTACACCTTC. Its protein product is CASSDTGVYGYTF.

The chain recombines TRBV19 with TRBJ1-1, with 10 bases matching TRBD1. V was pared by 3 bases and J by 7 bases, with 5 bases of the junction left unmatched. Germline V CDR1 and CDR2: LNHDA, SQIVND (reference sequence). The CDR3 length is 14 residues. The CDR3 DNA is TGTGCCAGTAGTATCGGACAGGGGGACAATGAAGCTTTCTTT. It codes for CASSIGQGDNEAFF. The full variable domain, with the rest looked up from reference TRBV19 and TRBJ1-1, is DGGITQSPKYLFRKEGQNVTLSCEQNLNHDAMYWYRQDPGQGLRLIYYSQIVNDFQKGDIAEGYSVSREKKESFPLTVTSAQKNPTAFYLCASSIGQGDNEAFFGQGTRLTVV.

The count of this clone is one. The chain combines TRBV4-2 with TRBJ1-5; D is unclear. The CDR3 covers 14 residues. Trimming shortened V by 1 base and J by 3 bases, and 7 bases separated the two germline ends. Per the germline V gene, CDR1 is LGHNA and CDR2 is YNFKEQ. The CDR3 is CASSQGVDNQPQHF. CDR3 nucleotide sequence: TGTGCCAGCAGCCAAGGAGTTGACAATCAGCCCCAGCATTTT.

V usage is TRBV6-5 and J usage is TRBJ2-5; the D is unclear. Germline V gene lookup returns CDR1 MNHEY and CDR2 SVGAGI. Trimming took off 2 bases at V and 0 bases at J, with 7 bases between the two ends. CDR3 length: 14 amino acids. CDR3 region: CASSYGRYQETQYF. The CDR3 DNA reads as TGTGCCAGCAGTTACGGTCGGTACCAAGAGACCCAGTACTTC.

This clone has a handful of counts. This chain uses TRBV9 with TRBJ2-1, with D perhaps TRBD2 (6 bases). Germline values: CDR1 SGDLS, CDR2 YYNGEE. The V end was cut by 3 bases, the J end by 4 bases, with 14 bases between. The CDR3 sequence is 15 residues long. The CDR3 bases are TGTGCCAGCAGCGCATTGGAGGGCCGGTACAATGAGCAGTTCTTC. Translating it yields CASSALEGRYNEQFF.

The chain uses TRBV6-1 and TRBJ2-5, with 7 bases matching TRBD2. The assigned J gene may be wrong: the sequence end matches TRBJ2-7 better. The CDR3 consists of 13 residues. Looked up from germline, CDR1 is MNHNS and CDR2 is SASEGT. The CDR3 is CASDRGGSYEQYF. The CDR3, as DNA: TGTGCCAGCGACCGGGGAGGGTCCTACGAGCAGTACTTC.